This passage covers 26 T cell receptor beta chains from one sample sequenced in a study of shared clonotypes between healthy human individuals. TCRdb's copy holds only in-frame clones and misses some; the assay was immunoSEQ multiplex PCR. This table has 100,000 to 130,000 clones, around 65% appearing once. Sequenced: memory CD8+ T cells sorted from blood. Subset indicated: CD45RO+ cells pooled with CCR7-negative TemRA cells. These receptors came from a woman in her thirties in good health.

The rearrangement links TRBV4-1 to TRBJ2-7, with 8 bases matching TRBD1. Unmatched junction bases numbered 4, after V lost 2 bases and J lost 4 bases. The CDR3 is made up of 14 amino acids. CDR1 is MGHRA, CDR2 YSYEKL, per germline. The chain's CDR3 is CASSQQGAGYEQYF. The DNA for the CDR3 is TGCGCCAGCAGCCAACAGGGGGCTGGATACGAGCAGTACTTC.

This clone showed up just a few times. CDR3 coding DNA: TGTGCCAGCAACCGGGGACAGGGTCTTTTTAGTGGCGAGCAGTACTTC. Its translation: CASNRGQGLFSGEQYF. The rearrangement joins TRBV7-9 to TRBJ2-7; 9 positions agree with TRBD1. Trimming cost V 7 bases and J 6 bases; bases outside gene matches: 16. The CDR3 consists of 16 residues. The germline CDR1 and CDR2 sequences are SEHNR and FQNEAQ (reference sequence).

The chain has TRBV6-8 and TRBJ2-7, with TRBD2 matching 8 bases. CDR1 is MNHGY, CDR2 SAAAGT, per germline. CDR3 length equals 15 residues. V was clipped by 5 bases and J by 4 bases; unmatched bases: 10. Here the CDR3 reads CASSGKAGEVYEQYF. In DNA, the CDR3 is TGTGCCAGCAGTGGTAAAGCGGGAGAGGTTTACGAGCAGTACTTC.

The rearrangement joins TRBV6-1 to TRBJ1-2, with 8 bases aligning to TRBD1. Per the germline V gene, CDR1 is MNHNS and CDR2 is SASEGT. J gave up 8 bases and V 1 base, and 12 bases lay outside the gene matches. The CDR3 sequence is 16 residues long. The CDR3 here is CASSEELHGTGVGYTF. CDR3 coding DNA: TGTGCCAGCAGTGAAGAATTGCATGGGACAGGTGTCGGCTACACCTTC.

Here the CDR3 DNA reads TGTGCCAGCAGGTTGGGTAGGAATGAGCAGTTCTTC. Translating gives CASRLGRNEQFF. This chain connects TRBV7-9 to TRBJ2-1; D uncertain. V was cut by 6 bases and J by 7 bases, with 10 bases left in between. This CDR3 has 12 amino acids. CDR1 and CDR2 (germline): SEHNR, FQNEAQ (reference sequence).

This clone has ten or more counts. The chain is built from TRBV11-2 and TRBJ2-2, with TRBD1 matching 11 bases. Per the germline V gene, CDR1 is SGHAT and CDR2 is FQNNGV. V trimming: 5 bases; J trimming: 0 bases; junction bases outside the gene matches: 2. This CDR3 has 16 amino acids. The CDR3, as DNA: TGTGCCAGCAGCAGGACAGGGGGCGCGAACACCGGGGAGCTGTTTTTT. Its protein is CASSRTGGANTGELFF. Filled out from reference TRBV11-2 and TRBJ2-2, the complete variable domain reads EAGVAQSPRYKIIEKRQSVAFWCNPISGHATLYWYQQILGQGPKLLIQFQNNGVVDDSQLPKDRFSAERLKGVDSTLKIQPAKLEDSAVYLCASSRTGGANTGELFFGEGSRLTVL.

This clone was recorded many times. The chain couples TRBV25-1 to TRBJ2-7, with D perhaps TRBD1 or TRBD2 (6 bases each). The CDR3 has 17 amino acids. Deletions cut 3 bases from V and 2 bases from J, with 20 bases between. Germline CDR1 and CDR2: MGHDK and SYGVNS. The CDR3 coding sequence is TGTGCCAGCAGTGAGCCCTCATCGGGGGCGAAGGCCTACGAGCAGTACTTC. Protein: CASSEPSSGAKAYEQYF.

This clone has just a few counts. The gene calls are TRBV27 and TRBJ1-2; 9 bases map to TRBD1. Germline values: CDR1 MNHEY, CDR2 SMNVEV (reference sequence). The CDR3 consists of 15 residues. J lost 6 bases, V lost 3 bases, and 8 bases had no gene match. CDR3 residues: CASSFTGTGIDGYTF. The DNA for the CDR3 is TGTGCCAGCAGTTTTACCGGGACAGGGATCGATGGCTACACCTTC.

This chain joins TRBV28 and TRBJ1-3; D perhaps matches TRBD1 (5 bases). Deletions cut 3 bases from V and 2 bases from J, with 17 bases between. Per the germline V gene, CDR1 is MDHEN and CDR2 is SYDVKM. The CDR3 runs to 17 residues. The DNA for the CDR3 is TGTGCCAGCAGTTTGCTCGCGGGGCTGGAGGCTGGAAACACCATATATTTT. It yields the protein CASSLLAGLEAGNTIYF. Drawing the rest from reference TRBV28 and TRBJ1-3, the complete variable domain is DVKVTQSSRYLVKRTGEKVFLECVQDMDHENMFWYRQDPGLGLRLIYFSYDVKMKEKGDIPEGYSVSREKKERFSLILESASTNQTSMYLCASSLLAGLEAGNTIYFGEGSWLTVV.

CDR3 amino acids: CASSLSAGGSYNEQFF. The CDR3, as DNA: TGCGCCAGCAGCTTGTCAGCGGGAGGGTCCTACAATGAGCAGTTCTTC. The chain is built from TRBV5-1 and TRBJ2-1; the match to TRBD2 covers 10 bases. CDR3 length equals 16 residues. Germline assignment: CDR1 SGHRS and CDR2 YFSETQ. Trimming took 1 base from V and 1 from J; bases not matched to a gene: 2.

V gene TRBV19 combines with J gene TRBJ1-4, with D hard to call. Germline CDR1 and CDR2: LNHDA and SQIVND (reference sequence). CDR3 length equals 16 residues. V was trimmed by 3 bases and J by 5 bases, leaving 16 bases between them. The DNA for the CDR3 is TGTGCCAGTAGTATTGAGTTTACGGGGAGAAATGAAAAACTGTTTTTT. Translating gives CASSIEFTGRNEKLFF.

The chain has TRBV11-2 and TRBJ2-7, with D perhaps matching TRBD1 (6 bases). The germline V gene encodes CDR1 SGHAT and CDR2 FQNNGV. Trimming removed 7 bases from V and 3 bases from J, with 13 bases in between. There are 13 residues in the CDR3. The CDR3 DNA reads as TGTGCCAGCACCACGTGGACAGACTACGAGCAGTACTTC. Translation gives CASTTWTDYEQYF.

This clone was recorded many times. Here the CDR3 reads CASSFVGPLRGYTF. The CDR3 region has the DNA TGTGCCAGCAGCTTCGTCGGGCCTCTTAGGGGCTACACCTTC. The chain is built from TRBV7-9 and TRBJ1-2; D is unresolved. CDR1 and CDR2 (germline): SEHNR, FQNEAQ (reference sequence). The CDR3 has 14 residues. V was shortened by 3 bases and J by 8 bases, with 16 bases between the two germline ends.

The chain joins TRBV2 to TRBJ2-7, with TRBD2 matching 16 bases. This CDR3 spans 17 amino acids. The trim removed 6 bases at V and 0 bases at J, leaving 5 bases unmatched. Germline CDR1 and CDR2: SNHLY and FYNNEI. Written as DNA, the CDR3 is TGTGCCAGCAGACCGGGACTAGCGGGAGGGTTCTCCTACGAGCAGTACTTC. This gives the protein CASRPGLAGGFSYEQYF. The complete variable domain, with remaining parts taken from reference TRBV2 and TRBJ2-7, reads EPEVTQTPSHQVTQMGQEVILRCVPISNHLYFYWYRQILGQKVEFLVSFYNNEISEKSEIFDDQFSVERPDGSNFTLKIRSTKLEDSAMYFCASRPGLAGGFSYEQYFGPGTRLTVT.

The genes are TRBV19 and TRBJ2-6; the match to TRBD1 covers 7 bases. The CDR3 consists of 15 residues. CDR1 is LNHDA, CDR2 SQIVND, per germline (reference sequence). The trim removed 6 bases at V and 3 bases at J, leaving 5 bases unmatched. The CDR3 DNA is TGTGCCAGTAGCCTAGGGGGCGGTGGGGCCAACGTCCTGACTTTC. It encodes CASSLGGGGANVLTF.

The rearrangement joins TRBV10-2 to TRBJ2-7, with TRBD2 matching over 11 bases. V lost 2 bases to trimming and J lost 2 bases; unmatched junction nucleotides: 5. This CDR3 region has 16 residues. CDR1 and CDR2 (germline): WSHSY, SAAADI. The CDR3 bases are TGCGCCAGCAGTGAGGGACTAGCGGGTAATACCTACGAGCAGTACTTC. Amino acid sequence: CASSEGLAGNTYEQYF.

Here the CDR3 reads CASTLAGFSYEQYF. Written as DNA, the CDR3 is TGTGCCAGCACTCTAGCGGGATTCTCCTACGAGCAGTACTTC. The V gene is TRBV28, the J gene TRBJ2-7, with 9 bases fitting TRBD2. Trimming removed 7 bases from V and 0 bases from J; junction bases left unmatched: 4. In germline, CDR1 is MDHEN, CDR2 SYDVKM. The CDR3 loop spans 14 amino acids.

This chain joins TRBV6-4 and TRBJ2-2; tentatively, D is TRBD2 (7 bases). The CDR3 spans 14 residues. Trimming shortened V by 3 bases and J by 7 bases, and 12 bases separated the two germline ends. Germline CDR1 MRHNA, CDR2 SNTAGT. CDR3 residues: CASSEGGDFGELFF. The CDR3 nucleotides are TGTGCCAGCAGTGAAGGGGGGGACTTCGGGGAGCTGTTTTTT.

The chain combines TRBV11-3 with TRBJ1-1; D might be TRBD1 (5 bases). The CDR3 is 12 amino acids. The V gene lost 6 bases and the J gene lost 3 bases, with 8 bases spanning the gap. The germline V gene has CDR1 SGHNT and CDR2 YENEEA. The CDR3 nucleotides read TGTGCCAGCAGGGGACGTCACACTGAAGCTTTCTTT. This codes for CASRGRHTEAFF.

The genes are TRBV7-2 and TRBJ2-3; no definite D call. CDR1 and CDR2 from the germline V gene are SGHTA and FQGNSA. The CDR3 is 13 residues long. The V end lost 8 bases, the J end lost 0 bases, and 9 bases lay between the germline ends. CDR3 coding DNA: TGTGCCAGCGGGAAGGGAAGCACAGATACGCAGTATTTT. Translation: CASGKGSTDTQYF. The full variable domain, completed using reference TRBV7-2 and TRBJ2-3, is GAGVSQSPSNKVTEKGKDVELRCDPISGHTALYWYRQSLGQGLEFLIYFQGNSAPDKSGLPSDRFSAERTGGSVSTLTIQRTQQEDSAVYLCASGKGSTDTQYFGPGTRLTVL.

The V gene is TRBV28, the J gene TRBJ2-7, with TRBD2 identical over 8 bases. The CDR3 is 16 residues long. CDR1 is MDHEN and CDR2 is SYDVKM in the germline V gene. V trimming: 3 bases; J trimming: 3 bases; junction bases outside the gene matches: 10. CDR3 sequence reads: CASSLAGGFQDYEQYF. Written as DNA, the CDR3 is TGTGCCAGCAGTTTGGCGGGAGGCTTCCAGGACTACGAGCAGTACTTC.

This clone was observed a handful of times. This rearrangement joins TRBV6-5 to TRBJ1-2; TRBD1 is a possible D gene (5 bases). The CDR3 runs 14 residues. Germline CDR1 is MNHEY and CDR2 is SVGAGI. V was clipped by 4 bases and J by 8 bases, with 17 bases between them. The CDR3 DNA reads as TGTGCCAGCAGTTCCACAGGTCCTCGACGGGGCTACACCTTC. Translating it yields CASSSTGPRRGYTF.

The rearrangement joins TRBV28 to TRBJ2-7, with TRBD2 matching 11 bases. V trimming: 5 bases; J trimming: 3 bases; junction bases outside the gene matches: 12. CDR1 and CDR2 from the germline V gene are MDHEN and SYDVKM. The CDR3 is 17 amino acids. The CDR3 loop is CASSTNGLGLADYEQYF. The CDR3 DNA reads TGTGCCAGCAGTACAAACGGGCTGGGACTAGCGGACTACGAGCAGTACTTC.

This clone was observed at least ten times. The gene calls are TRBV6-4 and TRBJ2-2, with TRBD2 identical over 8 bases. With 4 bases clipped from V and 2 bases from J, the junction kept 3 bases outside the gene matches. There are 15 residues in the CDR3. Per the germline V gene, CDR1 is MRHNA and CDR2 is SNTAGT. The CDR3 DNA reads as TGTGCCAGCAGTGTGGGACTAGGTAACACCGGGGAGCTGTTTTTT. Its translation: CASSVGLGNTGELFF.

The chain uses TRBV11-1 and TRBJ1-2; no clear D gene. The CDR3 runs to 12 residues. The V gene's germline CDR1 is SGHAT and CDR2 FQDESV (reference sequence). V was trimmed by 3 bases and J by 4 bases, leaving 6 bases between them. For the CDR3, the DNA is TGTGCCAGCAGCTTTGGGCTCTATGGCTACACCTTC. Translating it yields CASSFGLYGYTF.

The chain couples TRBV28 to TRBJ2-1; 9 bases line up with TRBD1. The CDR3 runs to 15 residues. Per the germline V gene, CDR1 is MDHEN and CDR2 is SYDVKM. V lost 6 bases and J lost 4; bases outside the gene matches: 7. CDR3 in DNA: TGTGCCAGCAGACGCGGACAGGGGCTATACAATGAGCAGTTCTTC. Translation: CASRRGQGLYNEQFF.